This T cell receptor beta chain is from a study of blood T cells in healthy people across ages. Germline V lookup: CDR1 ENHRY, CDR2 SYGVKD. The CDR3 sequence is 14 residues long. J lost 5 bases, V lost 7 bases, and 9 bases had no gene match. A second PCR, run for roughly 7 to 12 cycles, used a sample-barcoded 5' primer plus a J-beta primer mix. TCRdb fed the 5' RACE reads into MiXCR, producing one record per CDR3 protein. This table has approximately 730,000 distinct CDR3 sequences, more than 40% appearing once. This chain uses TRBV10-3 with TRBJ1-2; the match to TRBD1 covers 8 bases. The sequence derives from a woman aged 55-75 years in good health. The sequencing input was blood. Here the CDR3 reads CAITNRTGFYGYTF. The CDR3 DNA sequence: TGTGCCATCACAAACCGGACAGGGTTTTATGGCTACACCTTC.